The 21 T cell receptor beta chains given below trace back to one sample, sequenced in a study of blood T cells in healthy people across ages. Primers used in a second PCR of roughly 6 to 11 cycles were a sample-barcoded 5' primer and a J-beta primer mix. One entry per CDR3 protein, called by TCRdb with MiXCR from the 5' RACE reads. The table lists about 570,000 distinct CDR3 sequences, 27% of them singletons, with 18% in the top ten. The sample taken for sequencing was blood. The origin of the receptors is a woman in her seventies in good health.

This clonotype was observed many times. The CDR3 DNA reads TGTGCCATCAGTGAGTCTCTAGGGGAGGTGACCCAGTACTTC. Residues: CAISESLGEVTQYF. The chain uses TRBV10-3 and TRBJ2-5; D is perhaps TRBD2 (6 bases). Germline-derived CDR1 and CDR2 are ENHRY and SYGVKD. Trimming stripped 0 bases from V and 7 bases from J, with 12 bases between. The CDR3 is 14 amino acids.

This sequence joins TRBV6-4 and TRBJ2-1; the D call may be TRBD1 or TRBD2 (5 bases each). V shed 5 bases and J shed 9 bases, with 23 bases lying between them. There are 16 residues in the CDR3. Looked up from germline, CDR1 is MRHNA and CDR2 is SNTAGT. The DNA for the CDR3 is TGTGCCAGCAGTATTGAGGGACGGCAAGTCTTGGGTGAGCAGTTCTTC. Protein sequence: CASSIEGRQVLGEQFF.

The V call is TRBV12-3 or TRBV12-4, the J call TRBJ1-1; TRBD1 matches at 9 bases. V gave up 6 bases and J gave up 3 bases; unmatched junction bases: 5. CDR3 length: 14 residues. The CDR3 DNA reads TGTGCCAGCAGCCCCGGGACAGGGTACACTGAAGCTTTCTTT. Translation gives CASSPGTGYTEAFF.

This clonotype turned up a few times. The J gene is TRBJ2-7, the V gene TRBV29-1; D uncertain. This CDR3 comprises 14 residues. V lost 4 bases to trimming and J lost 7 bases, with 20 bases between them. Germline V lookup: CDR1 SQVTM, CDR2 ANQGSEA. The CDR3 DNA reads as TGCAGCGTTGGGAGCATTGGCCACCCTGGAGAGCAGTACTTC. Its translation: CSVGSIGHPGEQYF.

The CDR3 sequence: CASTRGETQYF. The CDR3 DNA reads TGTGCCAGCACTCGGGGGGAGACCCAGTACTTC. This chain links TRBV27 with TRBJ2-5, with D perhaps matching TRBD2 (6 bases). V lost 7 bases and J lost 5, with 8 bases in between. CDR3 length: 11 residues. Germline-derived CDR1 and CDR2 are MNHEY and SMNVEV (reference sequence).

The V gene is TRBV19, the J gene TRBJ1-5; 7 nucleotides align to TRBD1. Germline CDR1 reads LNHDA; CDR2 reads SQIVND (reference sequence). The CDR3 length is 14 residues. V lost 3 bases and J lost 2; bases outside the gene matches: 1. The CDR3, as DNA: TGTGCCAGTAGTATTGGGACAGGCAATCAGCCCCAGCATTTT. Translating it yields CASSIGTGNQPQHF.

V usage is TRBV7-6 and J usage is TRBJ2-1; D ambiguous. Trimming took 3 bases from V and 7 from J, leaving 7 bases between them. The CDR3 extends over 12 amino acids. Germline assignment: CDR1 SGHVS and CDR2 FNYEAQ. CDR3 amino acids: CASSFQLNEQFF. CDR3 DNA: TGTGCCAGCAGCTTTCAGTTGAATGAGCAGTTCTTC.

This clonotype showed up just once. V gene TRBV12-3 or TRBV12-4 combines with J gene TRBJ1-4; the D gene is possibly TRBD1 (5 bases). This CDR3 spans 14 amino acids. V gave up 5 bases and J gave up 7 bases, with 14 bases separating them. The CDR3 spells CASSPNGAREKLFF. The CDR3 coding sequence is TGTGCCAGCAGTCCGAATGGGGCCCGTGAAAAACTGTTTTTT.

This clonotype occurred once. The chain carries TRBV7-3 and TRBJ2-1; D is possibly TRBD2 (6 bases). The CDR3 extends over 15 amino acids. CDR1 and CDR2 from the germline V gene are SGHTA and FQGTGA. V lost 4 bases to trimming and J lost 6 bases, with 16 bases between them. CDR3 region: CASSSGSGLPNEQFF. The DNA of the CDR3 is TGTGCCAGCAGCTCCGGGAGCGGACTACCCAATGAGCAGTTCTTC. Variable domain in full (rest from reference TRBV7-3 and TRBJ2-1): GAGVSQTPSNKVTEKGKYVELRCDPISGHTALYWYRQSLGQGPEFLIYFQGTGAADDSGLPNDRFFAVRPEGSVSTLKIQRTERGDSAVYLCASSSGSGLPNEQFFGPGTRLTVL.

The J gene is TRBJ2-7, the V gene TRBV7-2; D is uncertain. Germline-derived CDR1 and CDR2 are SGHTA and FQGNSA. The CDR3 consists of 14 residues. Trimming removed 3 bases at V and 0 bases at J, with 9 bases between. This CDR3 is CASSFERSSYEQYF. In nucleotides, the CDR3 is TGTGCCAGCAGCTTTGAACGCAGCTCCTACGAGCAGTACTTC.

This clonotype has ten or more counts. The CDR3: CASSLDRDFVGTGELFF. DNA of the CDR3: TGTGCCAGCAGCTTAGACAGGGACTTTGTGGGCACCGGGGAGCTGTTTTTT. The chain joins TRBV11-2 to TRBJ2-2; a weak D match, TRBD2 (6 bases). Per germline, CDR1 SGHAT and CDR2 FQNNGV. V lost 0 bases, J lost 4 bases, and 15 bases lay in between. This CDR3 comprises 17 residues.

This clonotype was seen more than once but under ten times. This chain connects TRBV6-2 or TRBV6-3 to TRBJ2-6; D is undetermined. The germline V gene encodes CDR1 MNHEY and CDR2 SVGEGT. The CDR3 covers 16 residues. Between the trimmed V and J ends, which lost 5 bases and 1 base, there was a span of 12 bases. The CDR3 region is CASSRYGGSGANVLTF. CDR3 nucleotides: TGTGCCAGCAGTCGATATGGTGGATCTGGGGCCAACGTCCTGACTTTC.

This clonotype was seen many times. The rearrangement uses TRBV6-2 or TRBV6-3 and TRBJ1-5; 9 bases fit TRBD1. Germline-derived CDR1 and CDR2 are MNHEY and SVGEGT. The CDR3 has 14 amino acids. The J segment lost 6 bases and the V segment lost 6 bases, leaving 6 bases of the junction unmatched. CDR3 coding DNA: TGTGCCAGCAGCTTTACAGGGGGCGGTCAGCCCCAGCATTTT. Amino acids: CASSFTGGGQPQHF.

This clonotype was recorded at least ten times. The rearrangement joins TRBV5-1 to TRBJ1-1; D not resolved. This CDR3 comprises 14 residues. The germline V gene encodes CDR1 SGHRS and CDR2 YFSETQ. Trimming stripped 1 base from V and 1 base from J, with 8 bases between. The CDR3 coding sequence is TGCGCCAGCAGCTTGTTTTCAGCGAACACTGAAGCTTTCTTT. Residues: CASSLFSANTEAFF.

J is TRBJ2-1 and V is TRBV20-1, with 11 bases aligning to TRBD2. CDR1 and CDR2 from the germline V gene are DFQATT and SNEGSKA (reference sequence). The trim removed 6 bases at V and 2 bases at J, leaving 6 bases unmatched. This CDR3 is built from 15 residues. This CDR3 is CSATISGGAYNEQFF. CDR3 sequence (DNA): TGCAGTGCAACGATTAGCGGGGGGGCCTACAATGAGCAGTTCTTC.

The chain couples TRBV7-3 to TRBJ2-7; 8 bases are a match to TRBD2. The CDR3 consists of 16 residues. Germline V CDR1 and CDR2: SGHTA, FQGTGA. V shed 0 bases, J shed 3 bases, and the junction held 7 bases outside the gene matches. The CDR3 is CASSLTKRGTHYEQYF. CDR3 sequence (DNA): TGTGCCAGCAGCTTAACCAAGCGGGGGACCCACTACGAGCAGTACTTC.

This clonotype was picked up a small number of times. V usage is TRBV20-1 and J usage is TRBJ1-5, with a weak D call TRBD1 (6 bases). This CDR3 contains 13 residues. The V end lost 5 bases, the J end lost 5 bases, and 13 bases lay between the germline ends. Germline-derived CDR1 and CDR2 are DFQATT and SNEGSKA (reference sequence). This CDR3 is CSASGTIDQPQHF. As DNA, the CDR3 is TGCAGTGCTTCCGGGACAATTGATCAGCCCCAGCATTTT.

The chain has TRBV18 and TRBJ2-5, with D perhaps TRBD1 or TRBD2 (5 bases each). This CDR3 comprises 15 residues. V lost 5 bases and J 2 bases, leaving 15 bases between the germline ends. Germline values: CDR1 KGHSH, CDR2 LQKENI. The CDR3 here is CASSRDQAHQETQYF. The CDR3 coding sequence is TGTGCCAGCTCAAGGGACCAAGCCCATCAAGAGACCCAGTACTTC.

This clonotype was seen only a few times. V and J are TRBV10-3 and TRBJ1-1; D gene unclear. Germline V CDR1 and CDR2: ENHRY, SYGVKD. The CDR3 runs 15 residues. Between the trimmed V and J ends, which lost 0 bases and 4 bases, there was a span of 12 bases. The CDR3 region has the DNA TGTGCCATCAGTGAGTCGACGCAGGTCAGCACTGAAGCTTTCTTT. Residues: CAISESTQVSTEAFF.

This chain links TRBV7-9 with TRBJ1-2, with a tentative D call TRBD1 (5 bases). Germline values: CDR1 SEHNR, CDR2 FQNEAQ (reference sequence). Trimming took off 5 bases at V and 4 bases at J, with 11 bases between the two ends. The CDR3 extends over 13 amino acids. CDR3 bases: TGTGCCAGCAGCGAGACTGACAGCTATGGCTACACCTTC. Translating it yields CASSETDSYGYTF.

The gene calls are TRBV18 and TRBJ2-1, with 7 positions matching TRBD1. The CDR3 totals 14 residues. The junction had 8 bases not matched to a gene; V was cut back by 3 bases and J by 9 bases. Germline CDR1 and CDR2: KGHSH and LQKENI. Here the CDR3 reads CASSPYEGASEQFF. DNA of the CDR3: TGTGCCAGCTCACCCTACGAGGGGGCCTCTGAGCAGTTCTTC.